Sequencing of this T cell receptor beta chain was carried out in a study of T cells in Graves' hyperthyroidism and ophthalmopathy. Template material for amplifying TCR beta CDR3 regions consisted of RNA transcripts. The HTBI primer set was used in a first-round RT-PCR of the TCR CDR3. TCRdb fed the multiplex PCR reads into MiXCR, producing one record per CDR3 protein. Of a few hundred thousand distinct CDR3 sequences in the sample, roughly 16% were seen once. V dropped 5 bases and J dropped 0; count of bases not matched to a gene: 4. CDR3 size: 15 residues. CDR1 SGHVS and CDR2 FNYEAQ come from the germline V gene.

This receptor was taken from a middle-aged woman with Graves' ophthalmopathy. Source material: blood. V and J are TRBV7-6 and TRBJ2-1; TRBD1 matches 7 bases. The CDR3 region is CASSVRQGSYNEQFF. Here the CDR3 DNA reads TGTGCCAGCAGCGTCAGACAGGGCTCCTACAATGAGCAGTTCTTC.